The T cell receptor (beta chain) under discussion was sequenced for a study of blood T cell repertoires in COVID-19. Study details: T cells, B-cell-depleted T cells, or PBMCs provided the cDNA or gDNA that served as material.

The germline gives CDR1 SGHDN, CDR2 FVKESK. J gave up 0 bases and V 3 bases, and 0 bases lay outside the gene matches. The CDR3 length is 14 residues. Clones were sequenced by immunoSEQ multiplex PCR, and TCRdb holds only the in-frame ones, with some missing. The top ten clones hold about 3% of a sample with a few hundred thousand clones, roughly 87% of them seen once. The sequence was collected from a woman under 40 who had recovered from COVID-19. Sequencing input: PBMCs or T cells enriched from blood (not recorded which). The chain links TRBV14 to TRBJ1-1; 8 bases are shared with TRBD1. In DNA, the CDR3 is TGTGCCAGCAGCCAGACAGGGGTGAACACTGAAGCTTTCTTT. Translation gives CASSQTGVNTEAFF.